This paragraph reports one T cell receptor (beta chain). Its antigen is still unknown. CDR3 length equals 17 residues. Germline-derived CDR1 and CDR2 are SGHTA and FQGNSA. J was trimmed by 2 bases and V by 5 bases; bases with no gene match: 9. Data came from immunoSEQ multiplex PCR; TCRdb stores just in-frame clones and leaves some out. The sample records some 28,000 clones, roughly 81% being singletons. The data were obtained in a study of T cell repertoires in ileal Crohn's disease. The overall study: At surgery, under 40% of patients smoked, with median disease duration 7.9 years. General study points: Mucosal expansions were suggested to be mainly CD8 T cells. Compared with non-smokers, active smokers at surgery showed more clonal expansions.

This clonotype was obtained from an adult with Crohn's disease. Sequencing was done on a sample of ileal tissue. The rearrangement joins TRBV7-2 to TRBJ2-6; 7 bases match TRBD1. CDR3 sequence: CASSRPGGGAGANVLTF. The DNA of the CDR3 is TGTGCCAGCAGCAGACCAGGGGGTGGGGCTGGGGCCAACGTCCTGACTTTC.